These 3 T cell receptor beta chains share one sample of origin, sequenced in a study of vaccination and CD4 T cells after COVID-19. Oncomine TCR Beta short-read sequencing was applied to DNA from cultured CD4+ T cells. TCRdb called the PCR reads again in MiXCR, with one record for every CDR3 protein. The repertoire holds about 20,000 distinct CDR3 sequences, with around 55% as singletons. The treatment: roughly ten-day PBMC culture with coronavirus spike peptide pools or control peptides (ViraFEST assay). Their antigen targets remain unknown. What was sequenced was CD4+ T cells from blood, cultured in vitro. The source is a human donor who had recovered from COVID-19.

This sequence joins TRBV4-3 and TRBJ2-1, with D possibly being TRBD2 (6 bases). This CDR3 is 13 amino acids long. From germline, CDR1 is LGHNA and CDR2 YSLEER. Deletions cut 0 bases from V and 9 bases from J, with 9 bases between. The CDR3 loop reads CASSQEEGGEQFF. CDR3 in DNA: TGCGCCAGCAGCCAAGAGGAGGGAGGTGAGCAGTTCTTC.

The chain carries TRBV12-3 or TRBV12-4 and TRBJ1-5; D may be TRBD1 (6 bases). The CDR3 totals 14 residues. Trimming removed 1 base at V and 7 bases at J, with 11 bases between. The chain's CDR3 is CASSLVGGGQPQHF. As DNA, the CDR3 is TGTGCCAGCAGTTTAGTTGGAGGGGGGCAGCCCCAGCATTTT.

This clonotype was observed a handful of times. The chain links TRBV4-1 to TRBJ2-7; tentative D call: TRBD2 (5 bases). This CDR3 is 17 amino acids long. Between the trimmed V and J ends, which lost 4 bases and 2 bases, there was a span of 21 bases. The germline gives CDR1 MGHRA, CDR2 YSYEKL. This CDR3 reads CASSRGPPKNGAYEQYF. The CDR3 nucleotides read TGCGCCAGCAGCCGCGGGCCGCCAAAGAATGGGGCCTACGAGCAGTACTTC.